This TCR beta chain was recovered during a study of blood T cells in healthy people across ages. General study points: When set beside aged donors, long-lived donors presented more naive CD4+ cells and higher diversity. Age brought a roughly linear fall in TCR beta diversity measured per million T cells. Changes in expanded clonotypes were possibly confounded, as the CMV status of donors was unknown. Samples with more naive T cells showed higher observed beta diversity.

Germline V gene data show CDR1 as LGHDT and CDR2 as YNNKEL (reference sequence). This CDR3 has 15 amino acids. Trimming took 3 bases from V and 6 from J, leaving 15 bases between them. A sample-barcoded 5' primer and a J-beta primer mix were used in a second PCR of about 7 to 11 cycles. Each CDR3 protein is one row after TCRdb ran MiXCR on the 5' RACE reads. This sample carries fewer than 900,000 distinct CDR3 sequences, roughly 43% of them seen once, and the ten largest clones take less than 25%. Points on this clonotype: Its antigen is unknown.

Input material: blood. The receptor was isolated from a woman aged 60-75 years in good health. V usage is TRBV3-1 and J usage is TRBJ2-1, with D possibly being TRBD1 or TRBD2 (5 bases each). For the CDR3, the DNA is TGTGCCAGCAGCCACCTAGGGGACCCTTTCAATGAGCAGTTCTTC. This encodes CASSHLGDPFNEQFF.